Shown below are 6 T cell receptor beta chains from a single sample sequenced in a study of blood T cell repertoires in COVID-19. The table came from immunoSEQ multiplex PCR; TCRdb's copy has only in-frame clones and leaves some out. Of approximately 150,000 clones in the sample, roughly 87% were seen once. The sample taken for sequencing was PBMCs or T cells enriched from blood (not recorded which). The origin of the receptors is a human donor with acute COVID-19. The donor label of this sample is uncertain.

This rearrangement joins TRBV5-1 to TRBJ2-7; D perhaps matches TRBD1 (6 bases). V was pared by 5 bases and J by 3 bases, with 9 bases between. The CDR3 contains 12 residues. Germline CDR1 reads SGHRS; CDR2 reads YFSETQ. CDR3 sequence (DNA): TGCGCCAGCAGACAGGGTGTCTACGAGCAGTACTTC. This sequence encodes CASRQGVYEQYF.

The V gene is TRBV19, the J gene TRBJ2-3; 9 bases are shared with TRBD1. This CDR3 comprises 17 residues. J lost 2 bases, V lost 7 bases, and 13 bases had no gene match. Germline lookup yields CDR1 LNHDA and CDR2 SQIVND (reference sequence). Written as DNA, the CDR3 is TGTGCCAGTATACGGGACGGGGACAGGGTTGCCACAGATACGCAGTATTTT. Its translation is CASIRDGDRVATDTQYF.

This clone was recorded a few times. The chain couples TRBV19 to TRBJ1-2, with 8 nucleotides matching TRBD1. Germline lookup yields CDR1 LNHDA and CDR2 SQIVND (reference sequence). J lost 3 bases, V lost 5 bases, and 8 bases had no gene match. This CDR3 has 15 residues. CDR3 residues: CASSARTGYYYGYTF. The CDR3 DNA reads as TGTGCCAGTAGTGCCCGGACAGGGTATTACTATGGCTACACCTTC.

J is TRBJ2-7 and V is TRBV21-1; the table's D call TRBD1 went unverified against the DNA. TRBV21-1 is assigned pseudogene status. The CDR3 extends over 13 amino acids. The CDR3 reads CASSKRVGDEQYF. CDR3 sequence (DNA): TGTGCCAGCAGCAAACGGGTAGGGGACGAGCAGTACTTC.

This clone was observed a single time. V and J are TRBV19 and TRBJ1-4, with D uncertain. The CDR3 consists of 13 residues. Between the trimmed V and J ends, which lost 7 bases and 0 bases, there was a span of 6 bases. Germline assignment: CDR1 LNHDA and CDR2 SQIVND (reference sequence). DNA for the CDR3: TGTGCCAGTACGCAGACAACTAATGAAAAACTGTTTTTT. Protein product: CASTQTTNEKLFF.

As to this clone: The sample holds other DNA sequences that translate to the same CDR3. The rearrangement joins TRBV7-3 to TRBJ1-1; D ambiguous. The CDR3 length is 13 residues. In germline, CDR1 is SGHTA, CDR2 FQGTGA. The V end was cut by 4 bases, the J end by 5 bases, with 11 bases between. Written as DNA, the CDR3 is TGTGCCAGCAGCTCACGAGGGTTAACTGAAGCTTTCTTT. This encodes CASSSRGLTEAFF.